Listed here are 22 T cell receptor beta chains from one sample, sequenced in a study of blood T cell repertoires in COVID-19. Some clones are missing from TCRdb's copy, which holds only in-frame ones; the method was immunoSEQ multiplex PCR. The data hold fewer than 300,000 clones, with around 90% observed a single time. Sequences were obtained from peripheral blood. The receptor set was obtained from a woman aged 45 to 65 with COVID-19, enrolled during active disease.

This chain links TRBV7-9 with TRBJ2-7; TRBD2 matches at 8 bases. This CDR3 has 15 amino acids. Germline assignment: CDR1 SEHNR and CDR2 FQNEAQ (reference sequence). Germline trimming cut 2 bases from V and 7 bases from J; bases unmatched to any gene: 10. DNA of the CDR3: TGTGCCAGCAGCTTATTCCTCGGAGGCGGGAGGGAGCAGTACTTC. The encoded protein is CASSLFLGGGREQYF. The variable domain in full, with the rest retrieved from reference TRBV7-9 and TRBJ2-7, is DTGVSQNPRHKITKRGQNVTFRCDPISEHNRLYWYRQTLGQGPEFLTYFQNEAQLEKSRLLSDRFSAERPKGSFSTLEIQRTEQGDSAMYLCASSLFLGGGREQYFGPGTRLTVT.

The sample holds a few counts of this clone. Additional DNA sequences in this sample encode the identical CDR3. The CDR3 bases are TGTGCCAGCAGTTTCGGGGGGAACACTGAAGCTTTCTTT. As protein: CASSFGGNTEAFF. The chain uses TRBV12-3 or TRBV12-4 and TRBJ1-1; D is possibly TRBD1 (5 bases). Trimming stripped 3 bases from V and 1 base from J, with 6 bases between. The CDR3 length is 13 residues.

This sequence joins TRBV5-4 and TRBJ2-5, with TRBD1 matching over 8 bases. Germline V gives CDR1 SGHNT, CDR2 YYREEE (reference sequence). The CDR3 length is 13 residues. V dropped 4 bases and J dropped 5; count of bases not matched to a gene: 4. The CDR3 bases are TGTGCCAGCAGCACCGACAGGGGTGAGACCCAGTACTTC. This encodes CASSTDRGETQYF.

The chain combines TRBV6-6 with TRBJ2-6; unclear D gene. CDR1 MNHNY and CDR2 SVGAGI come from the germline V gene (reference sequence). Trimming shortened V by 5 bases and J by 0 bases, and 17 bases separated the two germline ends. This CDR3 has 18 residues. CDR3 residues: CASSPTITLSSGANVLTF. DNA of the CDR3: TGTGCCAGCAGTCCAACGATAACTTTAAGCTCTGGGGCCAACGTCCTGACTTTC.

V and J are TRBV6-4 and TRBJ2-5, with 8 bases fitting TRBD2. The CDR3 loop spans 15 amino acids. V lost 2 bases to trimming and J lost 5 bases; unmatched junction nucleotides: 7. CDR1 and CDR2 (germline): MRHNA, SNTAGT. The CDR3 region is CASSDGTGGPETQYF. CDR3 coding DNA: TGTGCCAGCAGTGACGGAACGGGAGGGCCCGAGACCCAGTACTTC.

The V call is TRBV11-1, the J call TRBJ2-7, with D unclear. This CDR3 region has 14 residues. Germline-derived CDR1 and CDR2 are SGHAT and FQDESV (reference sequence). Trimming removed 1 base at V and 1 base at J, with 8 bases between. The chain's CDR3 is CASSLGMTSYEQYF. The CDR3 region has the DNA TGTGCCAGCAGCTTAGGGATGACTTCCTACGAGCAGTACTTC.

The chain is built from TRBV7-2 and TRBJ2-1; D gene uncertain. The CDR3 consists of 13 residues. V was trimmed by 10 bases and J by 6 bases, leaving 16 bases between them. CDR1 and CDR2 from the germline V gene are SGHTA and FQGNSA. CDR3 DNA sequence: TGTGCCACCGGAGACCGCCGAAGCAATGAGCAGTTCTTC. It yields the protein CATGDRRSNEQFF.

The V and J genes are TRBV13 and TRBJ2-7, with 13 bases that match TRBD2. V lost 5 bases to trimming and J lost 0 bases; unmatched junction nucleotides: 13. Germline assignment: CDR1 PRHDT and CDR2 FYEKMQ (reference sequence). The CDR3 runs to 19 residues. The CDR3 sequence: CASSPELRTSGGSSYEQYF. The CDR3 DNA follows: TGTGCCAGCAGCCCCGAACTTCGGACTAGCGGGGGAAGCTCCTACGAGCAGTACTTC.

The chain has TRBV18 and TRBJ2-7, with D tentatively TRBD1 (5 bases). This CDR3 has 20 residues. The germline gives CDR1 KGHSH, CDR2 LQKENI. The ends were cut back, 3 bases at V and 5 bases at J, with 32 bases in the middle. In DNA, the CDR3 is TGTGCCAGCTCACCGACCTTTGATCAGGGCGGTTTTCTTACCGTGAACGAGCAGTACTTC. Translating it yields CASSPTFDQGGFLTVNEQYF. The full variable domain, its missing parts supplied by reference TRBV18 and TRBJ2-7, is NAGVMQNPRHLVRRRGQEARLRCSPMKGHSHVYWYRQLPEEGLKFMVYLQKENIIDESGMPKERFSAEFPKEGPSILRIQQVVRGDSAAYFCASSPTFDQGGFLTVNEQYFGPGTRLTVT.

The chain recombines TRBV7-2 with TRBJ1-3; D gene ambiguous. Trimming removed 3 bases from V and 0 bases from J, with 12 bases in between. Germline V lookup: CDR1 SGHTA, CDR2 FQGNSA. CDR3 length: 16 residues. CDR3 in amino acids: CASSFRHGTSGNTIYF. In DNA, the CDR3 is TGTGCCAGCAGCTTCCGACACGGCACCTCTGGAAACACCATATATTTT.

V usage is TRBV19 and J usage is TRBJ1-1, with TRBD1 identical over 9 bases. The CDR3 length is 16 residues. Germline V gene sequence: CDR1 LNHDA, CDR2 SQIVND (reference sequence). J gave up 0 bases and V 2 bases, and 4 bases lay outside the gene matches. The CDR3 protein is CASSIRTGVLNTEAFF. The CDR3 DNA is TGTGCCAGTAGTATACGGACAGGGGTTTTGAACACTGAAGCTTTCTTT.

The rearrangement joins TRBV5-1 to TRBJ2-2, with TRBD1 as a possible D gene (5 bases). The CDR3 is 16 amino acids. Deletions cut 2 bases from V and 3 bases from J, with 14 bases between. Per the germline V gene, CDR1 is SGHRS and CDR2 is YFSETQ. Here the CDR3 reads CASSFGTGLDTGELFF. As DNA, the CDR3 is TGCGCCAGCAGCTTTGGTACAGGTTTGGACACCGGGGAGCTGTTTTTT.

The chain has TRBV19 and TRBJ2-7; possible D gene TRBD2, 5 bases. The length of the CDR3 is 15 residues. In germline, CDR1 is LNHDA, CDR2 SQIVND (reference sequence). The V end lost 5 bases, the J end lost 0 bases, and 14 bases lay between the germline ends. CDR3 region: CASSHPGGSSYEQYF. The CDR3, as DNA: TGTGCCAGTAGTCATCCTGGTGGGAGCTCCTACGAGCAGTACTTC.

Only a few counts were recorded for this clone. The CDR3 DNA reads as TGTGCCAGCAGCCCCCCGGGACAGGGAAGTGGCGAGCAGTTCTTC. It codes for CASSPPGQGSGEQFF. The gene calls are TRBV13 and TRBJ2-1; TRBD1 agrees at 9 bases. CDR3 length: 15 residues. Germline loops: CDR1 PRHDT, CDR2 FYEKMQ (reference sequence). V trimming: 5 bases; J trimming: 10 bases; junction bases outside the gene matches: 12.

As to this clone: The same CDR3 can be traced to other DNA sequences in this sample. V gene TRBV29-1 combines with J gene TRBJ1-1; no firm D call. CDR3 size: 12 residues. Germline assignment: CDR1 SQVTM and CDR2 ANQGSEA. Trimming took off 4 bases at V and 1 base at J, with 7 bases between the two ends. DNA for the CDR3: TGCAGCGTTGGGGCAGGGAACACTGAAGCTTTCTTT. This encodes CSVGAGNTEAFF.

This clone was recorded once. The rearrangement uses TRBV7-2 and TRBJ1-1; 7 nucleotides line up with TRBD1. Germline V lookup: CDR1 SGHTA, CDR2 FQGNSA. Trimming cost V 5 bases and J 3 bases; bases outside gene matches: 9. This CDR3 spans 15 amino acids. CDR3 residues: CASSLWTGSDTEAFF. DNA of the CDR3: TGTGCCAGCAGCCTCTGGACAGGCTCGGACACTGAAGCTTTCTTT.

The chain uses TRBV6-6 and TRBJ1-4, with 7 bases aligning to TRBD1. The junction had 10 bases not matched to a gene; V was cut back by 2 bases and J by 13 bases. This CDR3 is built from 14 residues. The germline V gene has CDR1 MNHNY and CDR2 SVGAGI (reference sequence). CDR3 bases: TGTGCCAGCAGTTACCGACAGGGTTTGGGTAGACTGTTTTTT. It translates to CASSYRQGLGRLFF.

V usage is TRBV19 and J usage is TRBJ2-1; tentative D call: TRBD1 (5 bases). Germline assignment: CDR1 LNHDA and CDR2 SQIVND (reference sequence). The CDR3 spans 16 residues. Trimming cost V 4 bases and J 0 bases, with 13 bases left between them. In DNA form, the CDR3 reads TGTGCCAGTAGTACCCTAACAGGATTCTCCTACAATGAGCAGTTCTTC. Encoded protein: CASSTLTGFSYNEQFF.

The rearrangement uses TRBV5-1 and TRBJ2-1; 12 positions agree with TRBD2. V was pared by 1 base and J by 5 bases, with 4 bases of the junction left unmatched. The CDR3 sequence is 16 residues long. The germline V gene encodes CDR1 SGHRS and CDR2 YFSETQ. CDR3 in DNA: TGCGCCAGCAGCTTGACTAGCGGGGGGAGGAACAATGAGCAGTTCTTC. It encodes CASSLTSGGRNNEQFF.

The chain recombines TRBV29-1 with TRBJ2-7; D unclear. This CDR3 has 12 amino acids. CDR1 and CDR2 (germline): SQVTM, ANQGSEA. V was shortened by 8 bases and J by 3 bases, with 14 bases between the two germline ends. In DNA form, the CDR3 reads TGCAGCATCTGGAACAGAGACTACGAGCAGTACTTC. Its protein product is CSIWNRDYEQYF.

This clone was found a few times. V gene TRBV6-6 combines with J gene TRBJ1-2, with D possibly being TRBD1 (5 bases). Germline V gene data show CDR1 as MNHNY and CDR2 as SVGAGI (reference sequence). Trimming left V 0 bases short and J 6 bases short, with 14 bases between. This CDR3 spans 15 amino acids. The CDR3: CASSYSGIGANGYTF. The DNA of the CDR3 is TGTGCCAGCAGTTACTCGGGTATTGGGGCAAATGGCTACACCTTC.

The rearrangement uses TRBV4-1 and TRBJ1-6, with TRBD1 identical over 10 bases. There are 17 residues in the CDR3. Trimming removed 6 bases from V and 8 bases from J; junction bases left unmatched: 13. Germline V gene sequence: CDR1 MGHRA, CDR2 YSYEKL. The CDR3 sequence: CASRYRQGAFVHSPLHF. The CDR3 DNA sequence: TGCGCCAGCAGGTACCGACAGGGGGCCTTTGTTCATTCACCCCTCCACTTT.